This T cell receptor (beta chain) was captured by sequencing in a study of CD8 T cells in Susac syndrome. A single count supports this clonotype. Bulk CD8+ and CD4+ cells came from magnetic negative isolation; CD8+ TEMRA by FACS. RNA, at about 0.45 to 1 ug, was reverse transcribed with random hexamers. TCRdb re-called the immunoSEQ multiplex PCR reads with MiXCR, one entry per CDR3 protein. Of about 150,000 distinct CDR3 sequences listed, over 85% are singletons. The specimen sequenced was CD8+ T cells from PBMCs. The source is a human donor with multiple sclerosis.

The chain's CDR3 is CASSQGGWGAPSHEQFF. DNA of the CDR3: TGTGCCAGCAGCCAAGGTGGGTGGGGGGCCCCTAGCCATGAGCAGTTCTTC. The chain employs TRBV4-2 and TRBJ2-1; either TRBD1 or TRBD2 may supply D (6 bases each). The V and J ends lost 1 base and 8 bases respectively, with 21 bases between them. The CDR3 contains 17 residues. Germline V gene data show CDR1 as LGHNA and CDR2 as YNFKEQ.